This T cell receptor (beta chain) was retrieved from a study of response to subunit inactivated influenza vaccine. V trimming: 4 bases; J trimming: 1 base; junction bases outside the gene matches: 10. Germline CDR1 reads SGHAT; CDR2 reads FQDESV (reference sequence). The CDR3 length is 19 residues. TCRdb reprocessed the RT-PCR reads with MiXCR, giving one entry per CDR3 protein. The sample holds 650,000 to 800,000 distinct CDR3 sequences; roughly 14% are singletons and the top ten take around 7%. Sequenced material: PBMCs from blood, taken roughly 15 days before vaccination. J is TRBJ2-1 and V is TRBV11-1, with 13 bases fitting TRBD2. This TCR derives from a man aged 50-59 years who received an inactivated influenza vaccine. CDR3 loop: CASSSGLGLAGRSYNEQFF. CDR3 bases: TGTGCCAGCAGCTCCGGACTGGGACTAGCGGGACGGTCCTACAATGAGCAGTTCTTC.